A single sample gave rise to the 12 T cell receptor beta chains below, sequenced in a study of read filtering for tumor transcriptome and immune sequencing (dated by TCRdb to about 2020). Sequenced using an Illumina HiSeq 4000. The Immunoverse kit was used to build TCR libraries from approximately 410 ng RNA, with molecular barcoded adaptors covering alpha/delta and beta/gamma chains. The public reads were reanalyzed by TCRdb: fastp trimming at Q25, MiXCR alignment, in-frame beta chains only. Rows with a matching CDR3 protein are joined into one entry that keeps the most common DNA and genes. The sample table contains about 30,000 distinct CDR3 sequences; only one count was recorded for around 18% of them. About a sixth of the sample is in the top ten clones. What was sequenced was a population of CD138-negative cells sorted from bone marrow. The label giving this sample's cell subset or site can be read as: bone marrow mononuclear cells depleted of CD138+ plasma/myeloma cells by negative magnetic selection. These receptors all stem from a donor at least 40 years old with multiple myeloma.

In its sample, this clonotype ranks as medium-sized. V and J are TRBV5-1 and TRBJ2-7, with a tentative D call TRBD1 (6 bases). V dropped 4 bases and J dropped 0 bases, with 14 bases sitting between them. The CDR3 contains 15 residues. Germline values: CDR1 SGHRS, CDR2 YFSETQ. The CDR3 loop reads CASSPGQGISYEQYF. The CDR3 bases are TGCGCCAGCAGCCCGGGCCAGGGGATCTCCTACGAGCAGTACTTC.

There are many counts of this clonotype. The chain has TRBV7-8 and TRBJ2-1; D is possibly TRBD1 (6 bases). V lost 5 bases and J lost 7, with 12 bases in between. This CDR3 comprises 13 residues. Germline-derived CDR1 and CDR2 are SGHVS and FQNEAQ. Here the CDR3 reads CASSPNRVNEQFF. DNA of the CDR3: TGTGCCAGCAGCCCCAACAGGGTAAATGAGCAGTTCTTC.

The sample holds many counts of this clonotype. This rearrangement joins TRBV7-9 to TRBJ2-1; the D is unclear. V dropped 0 bases and J dropped 7 bases, with 4 bases sitting between them. The CDR3 is 12 residues long. Germline loops: CDR1 SEHNR, CDR2 FQNEAQ (reference sequence). The DNA of the CDR3 is TGTGCCAGCAGCTTAGCCCCAAATGAGCAGTTCTTC. Translation: CASSLAPNEQFF. Full variable domain (remainder filled in from reference TRBV7-9 and TRBJ2-1): DTGVSQNPRHKITKRGQNVTFRCDPISEHNRLYWYRQTLGQGPEFLTYFQNEAQLEKSRLLSDRFSAERPKGSFSTLEIQRTEQGDSAMYLCASSLAPNEQFFGPGTRLTVL.

This clonotype has ten or more counts. The chain carries TRBV3-1 and TRBJ1-2; D perhaps matches TRBD1 (5 bases). The CDR3 has 16 residues. Germline CDR1 and CDR2: LGHDT and YNNKEL (reference sequence). V lost 0 bases to trimming and J lost 0 bases, with 11 bases between them. The CDR3 DNA sequence: TGTGCCAGCAGCCAAGATGGCAGGGCACCTAACTATGGCTACACCTTC. Translated, it gives CASSQDGRAPNYGYTF.

This clonotype was detected ten times or more. The chain has TRBV7-9 and TRBJ2-5; 8 bases are shared with TRBD1. The CDR3 loop spans 13 amino acids. In germline, CDR1 is SEHNR, CDR2 FQNEAQ (reference sequence). V was pared by 5 bases and J by 5 bases, with 4 bases of the junction left unmatched. CDR3 nucleotide sequence: TGTGCCAGCAGCCAGGGGGCCGGGGAGACCCAGTACTTC. Translated, it gives CASSQGAGETQYF.

Ten or more counts support this clonotype. CDR3 bases: TGTGCCAGCAGCCGGGGCCGCCAGGCGGGGGGATACGAGCAGTACTTC. This encodes CASSRGRQAGGYEQYF. The rearrangement uses TRBV3-1 and TRBJ2-7, with 8 bases aligning to TRBD2. The CDR3 runs 16 residues. The V and J ends lost 4 bases and 4 bases, in that order; junction bases with no gene match: 12. Germline V CDR1 and CDR2: LGHDT, YNNKEL (reference sequence).

This clonotype came up many times. The CDR3 DNA is TGCAGTCCCTCCCAGGGGGCGGCAGAGACCCAGTACTTC. Translation: CSPSQGAAETQYF. The genes are TRBV20-1 and TRBJ2-5, with TRBD1 matching 8 bases. J lost 4 bases, V lost 8 bases, and 9 bases had no gene match. The CDR3 has 13 amino acids. CDR1 is DFQATT, CDR2 SNEGSKA, per germline (reference sequence).

The count of this clonotype is one. A single base separates this from a much larger clone, so it may be a read error. CDR3: CASSYRTNTEAFF. The CDR3 DNA is TGTGCCAGCAGCTACAGGACAAACACTGAAGCTTTCTTT. V and J are TRBV7-8 and TRBJ1-1; possibly TRBD1 for D (5 bases). This CDR3 is built from 13 residues. V lost 4 bases to trimming and J lost 2 bases, with 8 bases between them. Germline-derived CDR1 and CDR2 are SGHVS and FQNEAQ.

Comment on this clonotype: Being one base from a much bigger clone, this may be a read error. J is TRBJ2-3 and V is TRBV4-2; either TRBD1 or TRBD2 may supply D (5 bases each). CDR3 length: 15 amino acids. In germline, CDR1 is LGHNA, CDR2 YNFKEQ. CDR3 region: CGSSQVGVGTDTQYF. The CDR3 nucleotides are TGTGGCAGCAGCCAAGTGGGGGTAGGCACAGATACGCAGTATTTT.

This clonotype was seen at least ten times. V gene TRBV28 combines with J gene TRBJ2-3, with TRBD1 matching 8 bases. The CDR3 is 14 residues long. Unmatched junction bases numbered 3, after V lost 5 bases and J lost 2 bases. Germline V gene lookup returns CDR1 MDHEN and CDR2 SYDVKM. The CDR3 here is CASSVTGATDTQYF. For the CDR3, the DNA is TGTGCCAGCAGTGTGACAGGGGCCACAGATACGCAGTATTTT.

Regarding this clonotype: One junction end does not reproduce the germline sequence, and a read error may be involved. V usage is TRBV11-1 and J usage is TRBJ1-1, with D tentatively TRBD1 (6 bases). The CDR3 is 15 amino acids. CDR1 is SGHAT and CDR2 is FQDESV in the germline V gene (reference sequence). Here the CDR3 reads CAGSRTGIMNTEALF. The DNA of the CDR3 is TGTGCCGGCAGCCGCACAGGGATTATGAACACTGAAGCTCTCTTT.

There are many counts of this clonotype. This chain connects TRBV11-1 to TRBJ2-5, with D tentatively TRBD1 (6 bases). Between the trimmed V and J ends, which lost 7 bases and 4 bases, there was a span of 13 bases. There are 13 residues in the CDR3. The germline gives CDR1 SGHAT, CDR2 FQDESV (reference sequence). CDR3 DNA sequence: TGTGCCAGCACGCTAACAGGGCGAGAGACCCAGTACTTC. Protein sequence: CASTLTGRETQYF.